A single sample gave rise to the 5 T cell receptor beta chains below, sequenced in a study of blood T cell repertoires in COVID-19. The method was immunoSEQ multiplex PCR; TCRdb's version includes in-frame clones alone and lacks a portion of them. Among 200,000 to 250,000 clones listed, about 90% were seen once. The material sequenced was peripheral blood. These receptor sequences come from a man of 80 years or more with acute or convalescent COVID-19.

This chain uses TRBV5-1 with TRBJ1-2; D is ambiguous. Trimming took 2 bases from V and 8 from J, leaving 13 bases between them. CDR3 size: 13 residues. CDR1 is SGHRS and CDR2 is YFSETQ in the germline V gene. The CDR3 DNA is TGCGCCAGCAGCTTAACCGCCAGTGAAGGCTACACCTTC. Residues: CASSLTASEGYTF.

This clone was seen just once. The rearrangement links TRBV4-1 to TRBJ2-2; 9 nucleotides line up with TRBD2. Trimming cost V 0 bases and J 6 bases; bases outside gene matches: 5. The germline gives CDR1 MGHRA, CDR2 YSYEKL. This CDR3 comprises 16 residues. CDR3: CASSQERGGVPGELFF. As DNA, the CDR3 is TGCGCCAGCAGCCAAGAGCGGGGGGGCGTGCCCGGGGAGCTGTTTTTT.

The chain couples TRBV9 to TRBJ2-3; D perhaps matches TRBD2 (6 bases). CDR3 size: 15 residues. In germline, CDR1 is SGDLS, CDR2 YYNGEE. Trimming took 0 bases from V and 6 from J, leaving 14 bases between them. DNA for the CDR3: TGTGCCAGCAGCGTAGATGATGGCGGGGCGGATACGCAGTATTTT. Amino acid sequence: CASSVDDGGADTQYF.

The chain has TRBV7-2 and TRBJ2-5, with 8 bases that match TRBD2. Germline values: CDR1 SGHTA, CDR2 FQGNSA. There are 15 residues in the CDR3. The ends lost 3 bases at V and 1 base at J; junction bases unmatched: 4. Here the CDR3 reads CASSFGGEVQETQYF. The CDR3 DNA reads TGTGCCAGCAGCTTCGGGGGGGAGGTCCAAGAGACCCAGTACTTC.

The rearrangement uses TRBV27 and TRBJ2-3; D unclear. V lost 6 bases, J lost 2 bases, and 9 bases lay in between. The CDR3 length is 13 residues. Per the germline V gene, CDR1 is MNHEY and CDR2 is SMNVEV (reference sequence). The CDR3 loop is CASRRHHTDTQYF. In DNA, the CDR3 is TGTGCCAGCAGAAGACACCACACAGATACGCAGTATTTT.